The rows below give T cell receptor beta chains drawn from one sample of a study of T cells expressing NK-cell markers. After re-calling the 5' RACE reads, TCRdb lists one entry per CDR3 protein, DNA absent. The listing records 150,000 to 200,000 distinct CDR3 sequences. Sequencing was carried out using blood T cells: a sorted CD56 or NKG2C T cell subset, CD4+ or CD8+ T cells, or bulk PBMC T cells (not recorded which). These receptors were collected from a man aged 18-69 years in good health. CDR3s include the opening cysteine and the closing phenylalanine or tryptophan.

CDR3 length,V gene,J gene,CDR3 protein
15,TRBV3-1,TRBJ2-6,CASSQGLTGANVLTF
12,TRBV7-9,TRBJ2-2,CASSLVVGELFF
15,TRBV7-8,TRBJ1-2,CASSPQIQPNYGYTF
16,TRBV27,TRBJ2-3,CASSLWLVGSTDTQYF
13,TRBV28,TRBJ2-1,CASNLKAHNEQFF
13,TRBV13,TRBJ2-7,CASSGGAENEQYF
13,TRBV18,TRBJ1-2,CASSPTANYGYTF
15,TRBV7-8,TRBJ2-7,CASSLARQISYEQYF
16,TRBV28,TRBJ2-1,CASIPVRAGGLQEQFF
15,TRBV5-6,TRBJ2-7,CASSLDEGSRYEQYF
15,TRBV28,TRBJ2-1,CASSPGGVPYNEQFF
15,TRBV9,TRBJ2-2,CASRGGSGEVGELFF
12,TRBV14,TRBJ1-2,CASSQPSRGYTF
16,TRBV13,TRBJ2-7,CASSSTDRDTAYEQYF
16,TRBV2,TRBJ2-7,CASSEVRPGISYEQYF
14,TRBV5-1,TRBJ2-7,CASSFRGRRDEQYF
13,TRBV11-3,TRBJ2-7,CASSLNVGYEQYF
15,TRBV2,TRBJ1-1,CASSEVGSANTEAFF
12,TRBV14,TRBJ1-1,CATGWLNTEAFF
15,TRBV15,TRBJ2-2,CATSTGTGVFGELFF
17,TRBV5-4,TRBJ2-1,CASSPWTAIGPGHEQFF
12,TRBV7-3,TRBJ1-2,CASSPQTYGYTF
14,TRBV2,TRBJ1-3,CASSPRSSGNTIYF
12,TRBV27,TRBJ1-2,CASSFRGEGYTF
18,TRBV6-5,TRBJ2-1,CASSPTWTSGGVSGEQFF
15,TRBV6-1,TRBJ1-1,CASSPNKGGNTEAFF
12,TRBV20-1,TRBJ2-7,CSARTDSYEQYF
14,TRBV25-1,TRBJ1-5,CASRETGSNQPQHF
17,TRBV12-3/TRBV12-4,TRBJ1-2,CASSPPAWTGEFGGYTF
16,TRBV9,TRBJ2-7,CASSDGTGMSSYEQYF
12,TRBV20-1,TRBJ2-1,CSARPTLSEQFF
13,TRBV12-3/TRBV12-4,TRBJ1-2,CASSFGTGYPYTF
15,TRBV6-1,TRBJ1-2,CASSEDSHFNYGYTF
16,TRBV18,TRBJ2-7,CASSPPVGTGIHEQYF
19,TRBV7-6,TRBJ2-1,CASSLVPPDQRGGNNEQFF
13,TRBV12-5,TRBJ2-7,CASGTGVPYEQYF
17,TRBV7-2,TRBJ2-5,CASSSIPVGAYQETQYF
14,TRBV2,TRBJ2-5,CASSEAWDRGTQYF
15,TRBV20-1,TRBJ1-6,CSALAGTGNNSPLHF
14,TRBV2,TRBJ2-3,CASSEGSWEDTQYF
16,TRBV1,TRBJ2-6,CTSSHWEPSRANVLTF
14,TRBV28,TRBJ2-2,CASSQTVQPGELFF
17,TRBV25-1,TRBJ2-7,CASKGRGRRGPLHEQYF
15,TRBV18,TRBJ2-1,CASSPTSGEYNEQFF